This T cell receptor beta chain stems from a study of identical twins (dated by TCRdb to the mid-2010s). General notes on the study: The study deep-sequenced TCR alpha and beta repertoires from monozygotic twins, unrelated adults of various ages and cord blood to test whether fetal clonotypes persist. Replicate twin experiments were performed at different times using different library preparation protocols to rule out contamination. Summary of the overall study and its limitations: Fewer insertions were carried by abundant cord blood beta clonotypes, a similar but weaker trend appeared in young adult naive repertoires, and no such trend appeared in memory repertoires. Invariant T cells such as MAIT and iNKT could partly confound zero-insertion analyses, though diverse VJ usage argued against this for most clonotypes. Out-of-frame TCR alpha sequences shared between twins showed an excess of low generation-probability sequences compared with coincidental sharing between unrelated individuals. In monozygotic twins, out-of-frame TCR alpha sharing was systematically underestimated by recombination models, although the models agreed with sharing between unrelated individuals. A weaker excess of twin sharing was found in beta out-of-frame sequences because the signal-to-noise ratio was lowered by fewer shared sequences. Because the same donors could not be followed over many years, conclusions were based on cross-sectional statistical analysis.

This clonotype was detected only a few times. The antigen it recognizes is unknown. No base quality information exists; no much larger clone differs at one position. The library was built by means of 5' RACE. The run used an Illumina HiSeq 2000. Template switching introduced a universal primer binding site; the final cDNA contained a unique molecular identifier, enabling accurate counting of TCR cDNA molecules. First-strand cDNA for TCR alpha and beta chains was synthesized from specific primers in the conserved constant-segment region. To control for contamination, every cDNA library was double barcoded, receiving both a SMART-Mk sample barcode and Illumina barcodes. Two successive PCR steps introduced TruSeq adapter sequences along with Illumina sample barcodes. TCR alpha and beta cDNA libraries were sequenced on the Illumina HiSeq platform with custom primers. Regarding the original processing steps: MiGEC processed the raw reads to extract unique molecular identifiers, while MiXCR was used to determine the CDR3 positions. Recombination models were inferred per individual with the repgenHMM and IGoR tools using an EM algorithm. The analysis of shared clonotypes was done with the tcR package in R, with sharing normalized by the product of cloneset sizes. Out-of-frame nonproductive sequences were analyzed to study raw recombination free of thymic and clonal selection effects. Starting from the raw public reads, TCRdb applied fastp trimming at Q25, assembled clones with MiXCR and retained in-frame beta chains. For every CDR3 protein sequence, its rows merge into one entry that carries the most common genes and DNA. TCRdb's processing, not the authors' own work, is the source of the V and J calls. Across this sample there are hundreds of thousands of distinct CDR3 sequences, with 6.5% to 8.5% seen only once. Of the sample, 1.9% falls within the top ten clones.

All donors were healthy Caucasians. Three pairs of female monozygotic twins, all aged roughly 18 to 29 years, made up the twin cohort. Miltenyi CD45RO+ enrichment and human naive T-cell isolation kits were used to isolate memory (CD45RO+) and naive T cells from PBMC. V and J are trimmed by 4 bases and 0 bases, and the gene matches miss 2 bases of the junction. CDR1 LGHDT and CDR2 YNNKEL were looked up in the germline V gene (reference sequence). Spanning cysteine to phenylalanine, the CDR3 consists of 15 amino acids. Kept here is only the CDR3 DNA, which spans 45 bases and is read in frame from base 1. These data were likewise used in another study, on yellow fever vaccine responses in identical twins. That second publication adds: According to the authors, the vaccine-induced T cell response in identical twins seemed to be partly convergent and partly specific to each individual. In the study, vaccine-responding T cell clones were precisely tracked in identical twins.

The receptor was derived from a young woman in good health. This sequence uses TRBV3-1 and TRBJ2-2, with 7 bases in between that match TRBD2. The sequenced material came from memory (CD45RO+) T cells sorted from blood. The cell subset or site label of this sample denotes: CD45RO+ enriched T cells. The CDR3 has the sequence CASSRTSPNTGELFF. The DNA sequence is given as TGTGCCAGCAGCCGGACTAGTCCGAACACCGGGGAGCTGTTTTTT.